The 27 T cell receptor beta chains listed next were all sequenced from one sample in a study of cytomegalovirus exposure and HLA in healthy donors. Researchers ran the PCR with 60 Vbeta and 13 Jbeta primers. The protocol was immunoSEQ multiplex PCR, while the TCRdb copy is restricted to in-frame clones and leaves out a portion. The sample holds 100,000 to 150,000 clones, 75% to 85% seen once. The sequenced sample was PBMCs. The receptors originated from a man between 40 and 49 years old in good health and CMV-seronegative.

The J gene is TRBJ1-3, the V gene TRBV5-1; a possible D gene is TRBD1 (5 bases). The CDR3 length is 15 residues. V lost 5 bases and J lost 0, with 12 bases in between. CDR1 and CDR2 from the germline V gene are SGHRS and YFSETQ. The CDR3 spells CASSFPTDSGNTIYF. For the CDR3, the DNA is TGCGCCAGCAGTTTTCCGACAGACTCTGGAAACACCATATATTTT.

CDR3 residues: CASSVRTGGSRNTEAFF. In DNA form, the CDR3 reads TGTGCCAGCAGCGTAAGGACAGGGGGCTCAAGGAACACTGAAGCTTTCTTT. The chain carries TRBV7-2 and TRBJ1-1, with 11 positions matching TRBD1. This CDR3 is 17 amino acids long. Trimming removed 5 bases from V and 1 base from J; junction bases left unmatched: 9. Germline values: CDR1 SGHTA, CDR2 FQGNSA.

The chain has TRBV28 and TRBJ2-7; D possibly corresponds to TRBD1 (6 bases). The CDR3 consists of 15 residues. V gave up 6 bases and J gave up 0 bases, with 15 bases separating them. Germline V gives CDR1 MDHEN, CDR2 SYDVKM. The CDR3 bases are TGTGCCAGCAGGTTTGAAGGGGGTTACTCCTACGAGCAGTACTTC. This translates into CASRFEGGYSYEQYF.

The genes are TRBV5-8 and TRBJ1-1, with 7 bases that match TRBD1. The germline gives CDR1 SGHTS, CDR2 YDEGEE. The CDR3 length is 13 residues. V lost 6 bases and J lost 4; bases outside the gene matches: 6. CDR3 sequence: CASTISGGTEAFF. The CDR3 DNA follows: TGTGCCAGCACCATCTCAGGGGGCACTGAAGCTTTCTTT.

The V call is TRBV20-1, the J call TRBJ1-1; the D gene is possibly TRBD1 (5 bases). Germline values: CDR1 DFQATT, CDR2 SNEGSKA (reference sequence). With 4 bases removed from V and 7 bases from J, the gap between germline ends came to 10 bases. This CDR3 spans 11 amino acids. CDR3: CSAKSGLEAFF. The CDR3 bases are TGCAGTGCTAAATCGGGACTTGAAGCTTTCTTT.

CDR3 protein: CASSNRDRDNQPQHF. CDR3 DNA: TGTGCCAGTAGTAACCGGGACAGGGACAATCAGCCCCAGCATTTT. The chain links TRBV19 to TRBJ1-5; 9 nucleotides agree with TRBD1. The CDR3 has 15 amino acids. V lost 4 bases to trimming and J lost 3 bases; unmatched junction nucleotides: 4. Germline CDR1 LNHDA, CDR2 SQIVND (reference sequence).

The chain couples TRBV6-5 to TRBJ2-5; weak D call: TRBD2 (6 bases). The germline V and J ends were trimmed by 0 bases and 1 base, with 9 bases remaining between them. The germline gives CDR1 MNHEY, CDR2 SVGAGI. This CDR3 region has 15 residues. CDR3 amino acids: CASSYSWGVQETQYF. The DNA for the CDR3 is TGTGCCAGCAGTTACTCGTGGGGGGTCCAAGAGACCCAGTACTTC.

This clone was observed a handful of times. The chain is built from TRBV5-1 and TRBJ2-7; no clear D gene. CDR1 and CDR2 from the germline V gene are SGHRS and YFSETQ. V gave up 1 base and J gave up 6 bases, with 11 bases separating them. The CDR3 loop spans 13 amino acids. The CDR3 reads CASSLPPGREQYF. The DNA of the CDR3 is TGCGCCAGCAGCTTGCCCCCTGGGCGCGAGCAGTACTTC.

The rearrangement joins TRBV7-2 to TRBJ2-1; D perhaps matches TRBD2 (5 bases). The CDR3 is 16 amino acids. V was trimmed by 1 base and J by 0 bases, leaving 10 bases between them. Germline-derived CDR1 and CDR2 are SGHTA and FQGNSA. CDR3 DNA sequence: TGTGCCAGCAGCTTAGGGTTAGCGAGCTCCTACAATGAGCAGTTCTTC. Amino acid sequence: CASSLGLASSYNEQFF.

The V call is TRBV19, the J call TRBJ1-5; no firm D call. The CDR3 consists of 14 residues. Per the germline V gene, CDR1 is LNHDA and CDR2 is SQIVND (reference sequence). V lost 1 base and J lost 5, with 9 bases in between. Here the CDR3 reads CASSIGGADQPQHF. The DNA for the CDR3 is TGTGCCAGTAGTATAGGAGGCGCCGATCAGCCCCAGCATTTT.

This chain joins TRBV6-1 and TRBJ2-7; the D is unclear. V lost 2 bases and J 4 bases, leaving 3 bases between the germline ends. Germline CDR1 is MNHNS and CDR2 is SASEGT. The CDR3 loop spans 11 amino acids. CDR3 amino acids: CASSERYEQYF. The CDR3 bases are TGTGCCAGCAGTGAACGGTACGAGCAGTACTTC.

V is TRBV27 and J is TRBJ2-3; 7 nucleotides agree with TRBD2. Germline V gives CDR1 MNHEY, CDR2 SMNVEV (reference sequence). This CDR3 is 15 amino acids long. Unmatched junction bases numbered 5, after V lost 4 bases and J lost 1 base. The CDR3 coding sequence is TGTGCCAGCAGTTATCGGAGCGGGGGCACAGATACGCAGTATTTT. This translates into CASSYRSGGTDTQYF.

This chain links TRBV5-1 with TRBJ2-1, with D unresolved. The CDR3 spans 15 residues. Trimming shortened V by 5 bases and J by 8 bases, and 20 bases separated the two germline ends. Germline V lookup: CDR1 SGHRS, CDR2 YFSETQ. The DNA of the CDR3 is TGCGCCAGCAGTGGTACTGCTCTGTTATATGATGAGCAGTTCTTC. Translation: CASSGTALLYDEQFF. Based on the CDR3 plus reference TRBV5-1 and TRBJ2-1, the full variable domain is KAGVTQTPRYLIKTRGQQVTLSCSPISGHRSVSWYQQTPGQGLQFLFEYFSETQRNKGNFPGRFSGRQFSNSRSEMNVSTLELGDSALYLCASSGTALLYDEQFFGPGTRLTVL.

The chain recombines TRBV7-9 with TRBJ1-5; TRBD1 is a possible D gene (6 bases). CDR1 and CDR2 (germline): SEHNR, FQNEAQ (reference sequence). V shed 4 bases and J shed 2 bases, with 12 bases lying between them. This CDR3 contains 15 residues. The CDR3 bases are TGTGCCAGCAGCTCCACAGGGACGGGCAATCAGCCCCAGCATTTT. Its translation is CASSSTGTGNQPQHF.

This clone was seen a few times. The chain couples TRBV9 to TRBJ2-1; the D gene is possibly TRBD2 (7 bases). With 5 bases removed from V and 0 bases from J, the gap between germline ends came to 18 bases. The CDR3 has 17 residues. In germline, CDR1 is SGDLS, CDR2 YYNGEE. CDR3 region: CASSGGGSPSSYNEQFF. Written as DNA, the CDR3 is TGTGCCAGCAGTGGGGGGGGCAGCCCGAGCTCCTACAATGAGCAGTTCTTC.

This rearrangement joins TRBV30 to TRBJ1-2; D is uncertain. V lost 2 bases and J lost 4, with 8 bases in between. Germline V gives CDR1 GTSNPN, CDR2 SVGIG (reference sequence). The CDR3 extends over 12 amino acids. The CDR3 coding sequence is TGTGCCTGGAGTAGCGACGGCTATGGCTACACCTTC. Its translation: CAWSSDGYGYTF.

The J gene is TRBJ1-1, the V gene TRBV21-1. TRBV21-1 counts as a pseudogene. This CDR3 contains 15 residues. The chain's CDR3 is CASSKVGGANTEAFF. CDR3 DNA sequence: TGTGCCAGCAGCAAAGTGGGGGGGGCGAACACTGAAGCTTTCTTT.

This chain uses TRBV9 with TRBJ2-7; D call uncertain. The CDR3 contains 13 residues. Germline assignment: CDR1 SGDLS and CDR2 YYNGEE. Trimming took 2 bases from V and 4 from J, leaving 10 bases between them. The CDR3 DNA sequence: TGTGCCAGCAGCGTCCACCCCGGGTACGAGCAGTACTTC. This translates into CASSVHPGYEQYF.

The rearrangement joins TRBV6-1 to TRBJ2-3; 12 bases are a match to TRBD2. The ends lost 0 bases at V and 4 bases at J; junction bases unmatched: 5. Per germline, CDR1 MNHNS and CDR2 SASEGT. This CDR3 region has 17 residues. CDR3 nucleotides: TGTGCCAGCAGTGAAGCGGCTAGCGGGGGGGCCCCAGATACGCAGTATTTT. Its protein is CASSEAASGGAPDTQYF.

The V call is TRBV6-4, the J call TRBJ1-2, with TRBD1 identical over 7 bases. The CDR3 covers 13 residues. Looked up from germline, CDR1 is MRHNA and CDR2 is SNTAGT. V shed 5 bases, J shed 4 bases, and the junction held 4 bases outside the gene matches. The CDR3 DNA reads as TGTGCCAGCAGTATGGCAGGGGGCTATGGCTACACCTTC. Amino acid sequence: CASSMAGGYGYTF.

The V and J genes are TRBV11-2 and TRBJ2-1; D may be TRBD1 (6 bases). The germline gives CDR1 SGHAT, CDR2 FQNNGV. The CDR3 spans 15 residues. Trimming cost V 0 bases and J 4 bases, with 10 bases left between them. CDR3 amino acids: CASSLEGGPYNEQFF. The CDR3 DNA reads as TGTGCCAGCAGCTTAGAAGGGGGACCGTACAATGAGCAGTTCTTC.

This clone was seen once. The CDR3 DNA follows: TGTGCCAGCTCTCAAGACAGCTATGGCTACACCTTC. It is translated as CASSQDSYGYTF. The V gene is TRBV18, the J gene TRBJ1-2, with D possibly TRBD1 on 5 matching bases. Between the trimmed V and J ends, which lost 6 bases and 4 bases, there was a span of 9 bases. The CDR3 is 12 residues long. From germline, CDR1 is KGHSH and CDR2 LQKENI.

V usage is TRBV5-1 and J usage is TRBJ2-7; possibly TRBD1 for D (6 bases). Trimming removed 7 bases from V and 0 bases from J, with 14 bases in between. This CDR3 is built from 14 residues. Germline CDR1 SGHRS, CDR2 YFSETQ. CDR3 residues: CASGQQGNSYEQYF. The CDR3 DNA reads TGCGCCAGCGGCCAACAGGGAAACTCCTACGAGCAGTACTTC.

The rearrangement links TRBV5-1 to TRBJ2-5; 8 bases agree with TRBD1. This CDR3 has 16 residues. The trim removed 0 bases at V and 5 bases at J, leaving 9 bases unmatched. Germline V lookup: CDR1 SGHRS, CDR2 YFSETQ. The CDR3 region is CASSLEIGQGDETQYF. DNA of the CDR3: TGCGCCAGCAGCTTGGAAATTGGACAGGGAGACGAGACCCAGTACTTC.

The chain is built from TRBV10-3 and TRBJ2-1; possibly TRBD1 for D (5 bases). CDR3 length equals 13 residues. V was clipped by 4 bases and J by 5 bases, with 9 bases between them. CDR1 is ENHRY, CDR2 SYGVKD, per germline. The CDR3 region has the DNA TGTGCCATCAGTGGGACGGACAACAATGAGCAGTTCTTC. Protein product: CAISGTDNNEQFF.

V is TRBV19 and J is TRBJ1-5, with 8 nucleotides matching TRBD1. The germline V gene has CDR1 LNHDA and CDR2 SQIVND (reference sequence). This CDR3 is 15 amino acids long. Trimming at V came to 5 bases and at J to 2 bases, leaving 5 bases not matched to a gene. The CDR3 protein is CASSDGQGRNQPQHF. Written as DNA, the CDR3 is TGTGCCAGTAGTGACGGACAGGGACGCAATCAGCCCCAGCATTTT.

The V call is TRBV27, the J call TRBJ1-1; 7 bases map to TRBD1. Germline loops: CDR1 MNHEY, CDR2 SMNVEV (reference sequence). J gave up 0 bases and V 6 bases, and 13 bases lay outside the gene matches. The CDR3 runs to 17 residues. For the CDR3, the DNA is TGTGCCAGCAGGAGGGAGACACAGGGGAGTATGAACACTGAAGCTTTCTTT. Its translation is CASRRETQGSMNTEAFF.